These T cell receptor beta chains were read from a single sample in a study of T cell responses to AZD1222 COVID-19 vaccine. Measured with immunoSEQ multiplex PCR; TCRdb has only the in-frame clones, and not every one. Here the sample spans 170,000 or so clones, approximately 90% being singletons. The specimen comprised peripheral blood, sampled on day 0 of AZD1222 vaccination. The source is an adult in good health. CDR3s leave out the opening cysteine and the closing phenylalanine or tryptophan. D genes are given only for firm matches. Size is stated for part of the rows, as once, few or many counts, or as a class when the clone is expanded.

j_call v_call clone_size d_call cdr3_aa
TRBJ1-2 TRBV9 - - ASSGPGDGYT
TRBJ2-1 TRBV7-2 - - ASSPRWKGRGIDNEQF
TRBJ1-2 TRBV11-2 - - ASSLQTAYGYT
TRBJ1-1 TRBV28 - - ASRTLTAEAF
TRBJ2-5 TRBV7-3 - TRBD1 ASSMGQKETQY
TRBJ2-1 TRBV9 - - ASSVVSTVNEQF
TRBJ1-5 TRBV28 - - ASSINPQPQH
TRBJ2-1 TRBV2 - - ASRGLSWGNEQF
TRBJ2-2 TRBV5-1 - - ASSLRSGLIPGELF
TRBJ1-1 TRBV10-1 - - ASTLRSVQQKSFMNTEAF
TRBJ2-3 TRBV2 - - ASSDQTAPSTDTQY
TRBJ2-2 TRBV19 - - ASSTTGRGRTGELF
TRBJ2-1 TRBV9 - TRBD2 ASSVSGGARNNEQF
TRBJ1-2 TRBV19 - TRBD1 ASSIAAGTERGYT
TRBJ1-4 TRBV28 once - ASAAKGNEKLF